This T cell receptor (beta chain) was captured by sequencing in a study of blood T cell repertoires in COVID-19. The wider study: COVID-19 samples collected from the United States, Italy and Spain covered acute and convalescent phases.

V gave up 0 bases and J gave up 7 bases, with 10 bases separating them. The CDR3 spans 13 residues. Germline loops: CDR1 SGHRS, CDR2 YFSETQ. Study processing details: For nucleated cells, counts were estimated from reference gene primer amplification. Generated by immunoSEQ multiplex PCR, the TCRdb table keeps only in-frame clones and is missing some. V and J calls and clone size are given by that table; D and trimming were obtained from the DNA. The data show tens of thousands of clones, 70% to 90% seen once. Input material: peripheral blood. This chain links TRBV5-1 with TRBJ1-2; D not resolved. This TCR was recovered from an elderly woman in a cohort sampled during active or convalescent COVID-19. CDR3 region: CASSLGQEGGYTF. CDR3 bases: TGCGCCAGCAGCTTGGGTCAGGAGGGTGGCTACACCTTC.